This T cell receptor (beta chain) originates from a study of T-cell memory formation after mild COVID-19 (dated by TCRdb to the early 2020s). In the study overall: TCR sequence clusters from the two donors were largely donor specific. T-cell clones expanding and contracting after mild COVID-19 in two donors were tracked by longitudinal TCRalpha and TCRbeta repertoire sequencing. The cohort was made up of two young adult volunteers, one female and one male, who were previously healthy. Summary of the overall study and its limitations: Some responding clones were detected in pre-infection memory, which suggested that pre-existing cross-reactive memory T cells had joined the SARS-CoV-2 response. SARS-CoV-2 specificity was not confirmed for the second-wave clones peaking on day 37. Only two mild cases were covered in the study, and larger cohorts including severe cases with pre-infection samples were considered necessary. Contracting CD4+ clones turned up mainly in the CM and EM memory subsets, whereas EMRA was where CD8+ clones were enriched. From day 15 to 85, contracting clones showed balanced CD4/CD8 phenotypes, whereas a second wave of clones that expanded from day 15 to 37 leaned towards CD4+.

Ficoll-Paque density gradient centrifugation was used to isolate PBMCs. Ten or more counts support this clonotype. What this receptor recognizes is not known. No much larger clone is present one base from it, and per-base qualities are unavailable. Instrument on record: Illumina NovaSeq 6000. TCRalpha and TCRbeta cDNA libraries were built by 5'RACE with constant-segment primers, adding sample barcodes and unique molecular identifiers. RNA was extracted from every sample with Trizol reagent. The libraries were amplified in two PCR steps, and the second step added a second sample barcode and Illumina TruSeq adapters. Sequencing of libraries was performed on an Illumina NovaSeq with 2 x 150 bp paired-end reads. In the source study's methods: Demultiplexing of reads and collapsing into UMI-guided consensus sequences were performed with migec v1.2.7. With mixcr v2.1.11, UMI consensuses were aligned to TRA and TRB V and J templates and assembled into clonotypes. A clonotype was counted as expanded or contracted only when both edgeR and NoisET called the clonotype significant, with the noise models trained on biological replicates. For edgeR calls, the cutoffs were a false discovery rate-adjusted p below 0.01 and a log2 fold-change threshold of 1. PCA with hierarchical clustering of max-normalized trajectories of the 1000 most abundant clonotypes was used as exploratory dynamics analysis. Separately sequenced CD4+ and CD8+ repertoires were used to assign a CD4 or CD8 phenotype to each responding clone. TCRdb reworked the public reads: Q25 trimming with fastp, MiXCR clone assembly, productive beta chains retained. Each record represents a unique CDR3 protein, reported with the most common genes and DNA among its rows. These V and J calls originate from TCRdb's pipeline instead of the authors' own analysis. For this sample the table gives hundreds of thousands of distinct CDR3 sequences, of which 20% to 25% were detected only once. Approximately 22% of the sample lies in the top ten.

The CDR3 goes from the cysteine to the phenylalanine over 15 residues. Solely the CDR3 DNA is kept, with 45 bases framed from the first base. CDR1 and CDR2 are read off the germline V gene as LGHNA and YNFKEQ. Cut back by 1 base and 7 bases, the V and J ends lie 14 bases apart. The chain was built from TRBV4-2 and TRBJ2-1; no D segment can be confidently identified. Sequencing was done on a sample of PBMCs or a T cell subset sorted from them (not recorded which). This TCR was sampled from a man between 18 and 35 years old who had mild COVID-19 (a few samples of this study predate the infection). The sample titles of this study are shuffled in the database, so cell type and time point are left out; the donor was told from shared clones. The CDR3 region reads CASSQVGYQRNEQFF. The DNA reads TGTGCCAGCAGCCAAGTTGGTTACCAACGTAATGAGCAGTTCTTC.